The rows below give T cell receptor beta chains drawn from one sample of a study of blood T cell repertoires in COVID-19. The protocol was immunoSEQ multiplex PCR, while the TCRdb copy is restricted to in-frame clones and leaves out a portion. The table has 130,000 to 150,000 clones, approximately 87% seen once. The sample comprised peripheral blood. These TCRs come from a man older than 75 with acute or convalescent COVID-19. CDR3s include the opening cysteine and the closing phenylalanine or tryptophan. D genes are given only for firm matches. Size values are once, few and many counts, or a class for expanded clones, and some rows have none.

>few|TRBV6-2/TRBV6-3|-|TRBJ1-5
TGTGCCAGCAGTTACCGGAGCCTGGCGGGAAATCAGCCCCAGCATTTT
CASSYRSLAGNQPQHF
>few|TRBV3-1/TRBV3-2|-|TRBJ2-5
TGTGCCAGCAGCCAAGGCCGGGAGACCCAGTACTTC
CASSQGRETQYF
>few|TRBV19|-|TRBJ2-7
TGTGCCAGTAGTATCCTGGTGGGGGGTAACGAGCAGTACTTC
CASSILVGGNEQYF
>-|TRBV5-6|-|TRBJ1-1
TGTGCCAGCAGCCCGGGGACACGCAGGTACATGAACACTGAAGCTTTCTTT
CASSPGTRRYMNTEAFF
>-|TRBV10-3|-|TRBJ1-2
TGTGCCATCAGTGACAGTTTGAACTATGGCTACACCTTC
CAISDSLNYGYTF
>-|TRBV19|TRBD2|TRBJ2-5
TGTGCCAGTAGATCGAGCGGGGGGGCCGGCGAGACCCAGTACTTC
CASRSSGGAGETQYF
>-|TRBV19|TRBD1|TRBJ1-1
TGTGCCAGTACTCGGGACAGGGCGTATGACACTGAAGCTTTCTTT
CASTRDRAYDTEAFF
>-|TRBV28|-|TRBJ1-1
TGTGCCAGCAGTTTATGGCAGGGGAACACTGAAGCTTTCTTT
CASSLWQGNTEAFF
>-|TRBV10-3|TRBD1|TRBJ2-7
TGTGCCATCAGTGAGCCTGGACAGGGGGCGTCCTACGAGCAGTACTTC
CAISEPGQGASYEQYF
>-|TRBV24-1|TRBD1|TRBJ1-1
TGTGCCACCAGTGACCCTGCACAGGGGGCTAGGGCTTTCTTT
CATSDPAQGARAFF
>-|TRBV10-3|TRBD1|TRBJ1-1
TGTGCCCTCAAATATGACAGGGATGGGACTGAAGCTTTCTTT
CALKYDRDGTEAFF
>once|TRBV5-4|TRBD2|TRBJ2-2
TGTGCCAGCAGCTCACCAGCGGGAGGTGGGCGGAGGACCGGGGAGCTGTTTTTT
CASSSPAGGGRRTGELFF
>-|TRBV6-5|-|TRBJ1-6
TGTGCCAGCAGTTACTGGGCGTCACAGGGTAATTCACCCCTCCACTTT
CASSYWASQGNSPLHF
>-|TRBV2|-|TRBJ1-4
TGTGCCAGCAGTAACCAGGGGTTAATTTGGGAAAAACTGTTTTTT
CASSNQGLIWEKLFF
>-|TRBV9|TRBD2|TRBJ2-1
TGTGCCAGCAGCCTAGCGGGAGGGGTAGGCGTGCAGTTCTTC
CASSLAGGVGVQFF
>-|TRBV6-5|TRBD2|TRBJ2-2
TGTGCCAGCAGAAGCGGGAGAAGCACCGGGGAGCTGTTTTTT
CASRSGRSTGELFF
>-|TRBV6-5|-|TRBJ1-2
TGTGCCAGCAGTTACGGAGGGCTGGGGTATGGCTACACCTTC
CASSYGGLGYGYTF
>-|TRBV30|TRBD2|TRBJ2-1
TGTGCCTGGAGTTGGGGGGGCAATGAGCAGTTCTTC
CAWSWGGNEQFF
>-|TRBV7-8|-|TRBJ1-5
TGTGCCAGCAGCTTAGGGGAGAATCAGCCCCAGCATTTT
CASSLGENQPQHF
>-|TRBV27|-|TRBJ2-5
TGTGCCAGCAGCTCTCTGGGGGGCCAAGAGACCCAGTACTTC
CASSSLGGQETQYF
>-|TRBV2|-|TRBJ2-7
TGTGCCAGCAGTGAATTGACAGGCCAGTGGGAGCAGTACTTC
CASSELTGQWEQYF
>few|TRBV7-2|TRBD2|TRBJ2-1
TGTGCCAGCAGCTTGACTAGCGGGAGGAATAATGAGCAGTTCTTC
CASSLTSGRNNEQFF
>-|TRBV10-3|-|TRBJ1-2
TGTGCCATGGGGGATGGGGGACTCAACTATGGCTACACCTTC
CAMGDGGLNYGYTF
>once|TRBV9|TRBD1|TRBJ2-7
TGTGCCAGCAGTCAAGGACAGGGAATCTACGAGCAGTACTTC
CASSQGQGIYEQYF
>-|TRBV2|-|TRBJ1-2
TGTGCCAGCAGTGGTCTGGTAGCTAACTATGGCTACACCTTC
CASSGLVANYGYTF
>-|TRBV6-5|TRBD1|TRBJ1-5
TGTGCCAGCAGCCGGACAGGGGGCCTGGCACAGCCCCAGCATTTT
CASSRTGGLAQPQHF
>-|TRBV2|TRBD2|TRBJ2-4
TGTGCCAGCAGACTAGCGGAACTAGCCAAAAACATTCAGTACTTC
CASRLAELAKNIQYF
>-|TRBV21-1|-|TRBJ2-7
TGTGCCAGCAGCCAGTACCCTAGCGAGGAATACGAGCAGTACTTC
CASSQYPSEEYEQYF
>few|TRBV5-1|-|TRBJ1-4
TGCGCCAGCAGCCCCAGGGTAGCTAATGAAAAACTGTTTTTT
CASSPRVANEKLFF
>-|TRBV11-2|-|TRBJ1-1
TGTGCCAGCAGCTTAGGTCCATCGAACACTGAAGCTTTCTTT
CASSLGPSNTEAFF
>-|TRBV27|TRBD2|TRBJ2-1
TGTGCCAGCTTTAGAGGGTGGCCTAGCGGGAGTAATGAGCAGTTCTTC
CASFRGWPSGSNEQFF
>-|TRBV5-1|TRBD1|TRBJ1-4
TGCGCCAGCAGCTCCCACAGGGGTTTTCCAACTAATGAAAAACTGTTTTTT
CASSSHRGFPTNEKLFF
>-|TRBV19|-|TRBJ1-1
TGTGCCAGTAGTCCAGGACAGCTAGCTTTTAACACTGAAGCTTTCTTT
CASSPGQLAFNTEAFF
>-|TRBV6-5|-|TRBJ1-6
TGTGCCAGTAAGGACAGAGCGTTTAATTCACCCCTCCACTTT
CASKDRAFNSPLHF
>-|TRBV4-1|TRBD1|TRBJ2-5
TGCGCCAGCAGTCGAGGGACAGAAGAGACCCAGTACTTC
CASSRGTEETQYF
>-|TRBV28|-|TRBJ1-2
TGTGCCAGCAGTAAAGGACTGATCTATGGCTACACCTTC
CASSKGLIYGYTF
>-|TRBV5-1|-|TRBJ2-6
TGCGCCAGCAGCTTATCCCTAGCAACTGGGGCCAACGTCCTGACTTTC
CASSLSLATGANVLTF
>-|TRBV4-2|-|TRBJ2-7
TGTGCCAGCAGCCGTCCCGGGACTCTATACGAGCAGTACTTC
CASSRPGTLYEQYF
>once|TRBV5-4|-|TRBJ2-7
TGTGCCAGCAGCTTGGGCGGACAGTTAGACGAGCAGTACTTC
CASSLGGQLDEQYF
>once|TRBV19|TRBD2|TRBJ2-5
TGTGCCAGTAGTATTATACCGGCGGGAGGGGTAACGGAGACCCAGTACTTC
CASSIIPAGGVTETQYF